This is a list of T cell receptor beta chains from one sample in a study of technical replicates of blood from a few donors. Measured with immunoSEQ multiplex PCR; TCRdb has only the in-frame clones, and not every one. The data hold around 84,000 clones, with 97% observed a single time. The sequenced material came from T cells isolated from PBMCs. These receptor sequences come from a human donor in good health. Each CDR3 is given with its conserved first and last residue. Fields, in order: V gene, J gene, CDR3 protein.

TRBV11-2	TRBJ1-5	CASSPWGLDQPQHF
TRBV6-6	TRBJ2-3	CASASTGGVQDTQYF
TRBV27	TRBJ1-4	CASSLGRYEKLFF
TRBV10-3	TRBJ2-4	CAISESTGNSNIQYF
TRBV19	TRBJ2-5	CASSRQGLAGARETQYF
TRBV10-2	TRBJ1-1	CASRQNTEAFF
TRBV6-5	TRBJ2-4	CASSYEKGGKNIQYF
TRBV6-1	TRBJ2-3	CASSLTSGSADTQYF
TRBV27	TRBJ1-5	CASSSGGAGSNQPQHF
TRBV6-5	TRBJ2-1	CASRRLAGLNEQFF
TRBV4-1	TRBJ2-7	CASSQAGGDSYEQYF
TRBV19	TRBJ2-1	CASSIRLVLNEQFF
TRBV5-5	TRBJ1-1	CASSGLLAQMNTEAFF
TRBV19	TRBJ1-5	CASSIAAGSAQPQHF
TRBV18	TRBJ1-5	CASSPTGLSNQPQHF
TRBV14	TRBJ2-7	CASSQYQGHGYEQYF
TRBV10-1	TRBJ1-6	CASSEDYQGNSPLHF
TRBV7-3	TRBJ2-3	CASSLASLAGVGDTQYF
TRBV4-1	TRBJ2-5	CASSQDGGAWETQYF
TRBV5-6	TRBJ1-1	CASSRQGRATEAFF
TRBV4-1	TRBJ2-3	CASSLSPAGGTYTDTQYF
TRBV5-1	TRBJ2-5	CASSWDNQETQYF
TRBV7-9	TRBJ1-4	CASSSTRGGTGDEKLFF
TRBV6-1	TRBJ2-1	CASSEITGVYNEQFF